Below, one TCR beta chain is given with its context. Its antigen is not identified. Produced via immunoSEQ multiplex PCR; TCRdb's table is partial and in-frame only. The table shows approximately 97,000 clones, with roughly 83% occurring only once. This sample stems from a study of T cell responses to AZD1222 COVID-19 vaccine. Study-wide points: In all cases, repertoires were sampled only after the peak T cell response. Clonal diversity was possibly underestimated; the donors were predominantly white British and more often female.

This CDR3 is built from 15 residues. The germline V gene encodes CDR1 SEHNR and CDR2 FQNEAQ (reference sequence). V was cut by 3 bases and J by 2 bases, with 11 bases left in between. V usage is TRBV7-9 and J usage is TRBJ1-3; perhaps TRBD1 as D (6 bases). This receptor was taken from an adult in good health. The material was peripheral blood, obtained on day 0 of AZD1222 vaccination. The CDR3 bases are TGTGCCAGCAGCTTCAACAGGGCTACTGGAAACACCATATATTTT. Translating gives CASSFNRATGNTIYF.